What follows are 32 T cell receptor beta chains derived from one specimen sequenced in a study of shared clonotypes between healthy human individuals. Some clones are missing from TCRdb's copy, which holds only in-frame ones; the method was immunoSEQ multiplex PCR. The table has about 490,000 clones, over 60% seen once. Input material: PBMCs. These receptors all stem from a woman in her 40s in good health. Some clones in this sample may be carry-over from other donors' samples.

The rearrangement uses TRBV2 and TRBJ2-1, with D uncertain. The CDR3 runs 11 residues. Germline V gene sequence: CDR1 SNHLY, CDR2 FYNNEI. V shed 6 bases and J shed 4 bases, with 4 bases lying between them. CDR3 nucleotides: TGTGCCAGCAGGGAATACAATGAGCAGTTCTTC. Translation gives CASREYNEQFF. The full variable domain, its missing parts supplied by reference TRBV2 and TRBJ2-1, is EPEVTQTPSHQVTQMGQEVILRCVPISNHLYFYWYRQILGQKVEFLVSFYNNEISEKSEIFDDQFSVERPDGSNFTLKIRSTKLEDSAMYFCASREYNEQFFGPGTRLTVL.

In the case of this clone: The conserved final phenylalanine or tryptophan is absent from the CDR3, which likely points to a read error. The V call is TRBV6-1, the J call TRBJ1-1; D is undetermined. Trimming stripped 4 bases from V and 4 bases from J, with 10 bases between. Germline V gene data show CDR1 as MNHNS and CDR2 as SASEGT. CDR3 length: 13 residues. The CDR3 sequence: CASSVSGITEAFL. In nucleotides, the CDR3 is TGTGCCAGCAGTGTGAGCGGGATCACTGAAGCTTTCCTT.

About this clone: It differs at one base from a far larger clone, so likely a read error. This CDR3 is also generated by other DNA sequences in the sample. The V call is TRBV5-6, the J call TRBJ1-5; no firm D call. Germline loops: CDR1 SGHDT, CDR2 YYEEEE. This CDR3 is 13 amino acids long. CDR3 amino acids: CASSLGTNQPQHF. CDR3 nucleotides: TGTGCCAGCAGCTTGGGTACCAATCAGCCCCAACATTTT.

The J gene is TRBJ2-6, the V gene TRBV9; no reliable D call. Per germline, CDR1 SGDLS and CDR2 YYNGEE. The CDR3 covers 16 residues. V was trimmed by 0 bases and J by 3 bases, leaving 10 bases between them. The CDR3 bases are TGTGCCAGCAGCGTAGATCTAATGATTGGGGCCAACGTCCTGACTTTC. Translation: CASSVDLMIGANVLTF.

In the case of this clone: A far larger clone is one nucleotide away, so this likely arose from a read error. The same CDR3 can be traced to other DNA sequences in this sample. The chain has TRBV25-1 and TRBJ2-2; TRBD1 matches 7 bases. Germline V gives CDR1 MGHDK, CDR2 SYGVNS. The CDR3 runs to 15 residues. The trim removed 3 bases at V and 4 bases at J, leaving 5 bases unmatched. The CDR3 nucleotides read TGTGCCAGCAGTGAGGGGGCAGGGGGCACCGGGGAGCTGTTTTTT. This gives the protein CASSEGAGGTGELFF. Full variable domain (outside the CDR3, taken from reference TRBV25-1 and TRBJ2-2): EADIYQTPRYLVIGTGKKITLECSQTMGHDKMYWYQQDPGMELHLIHYSYGVNSTEKGDLSSESTVSRIRTEHFPLTLESARPSHTSQYLCASSEGAGGTGELFFGEGSRLTVL.

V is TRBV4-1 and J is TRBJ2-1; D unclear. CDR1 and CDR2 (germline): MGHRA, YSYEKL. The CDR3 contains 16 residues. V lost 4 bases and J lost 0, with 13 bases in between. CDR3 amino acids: CASSPHALGSYNEQFF. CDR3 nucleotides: TGCGCCAGCAGCCCCCATGCACTTGGCTCCTACAATGAGCAGTTCTTC.

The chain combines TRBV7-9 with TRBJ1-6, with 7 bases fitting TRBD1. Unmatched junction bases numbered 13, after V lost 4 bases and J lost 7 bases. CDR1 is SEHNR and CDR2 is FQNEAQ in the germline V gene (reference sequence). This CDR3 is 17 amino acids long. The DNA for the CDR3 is TGTGCCAGCAGCTCCTACCTCGAGGGGGCGCGGAATTCACCCCTCCACTTT. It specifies CASSSYLEGARNSPLHF.

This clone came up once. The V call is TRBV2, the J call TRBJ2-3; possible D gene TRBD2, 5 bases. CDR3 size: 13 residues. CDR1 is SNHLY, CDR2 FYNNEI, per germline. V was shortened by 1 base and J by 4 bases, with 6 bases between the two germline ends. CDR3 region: CASSEGGADTQYF. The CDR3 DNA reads TGTGCCAGCAGTGAAGGGGGAGCAGATACGCAGTATTTT.

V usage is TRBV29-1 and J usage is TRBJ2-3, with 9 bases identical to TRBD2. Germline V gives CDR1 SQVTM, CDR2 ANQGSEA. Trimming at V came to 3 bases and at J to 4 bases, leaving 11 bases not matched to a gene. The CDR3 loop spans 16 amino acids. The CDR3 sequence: CSVETLAGEYPDTQYF. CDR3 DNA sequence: TGCAGCGTTGAGACTTTAGCGGGAGAATACCCAGATACGCAGTATTTT.

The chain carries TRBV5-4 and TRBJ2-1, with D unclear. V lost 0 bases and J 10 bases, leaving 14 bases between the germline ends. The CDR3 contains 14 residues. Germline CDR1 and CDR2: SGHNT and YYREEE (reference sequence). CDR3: CASSLDPSAREQFF. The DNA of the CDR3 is TGTGCCAGCAGCTTGGACCCCTCTGCCAGGGAGCAGTTCTTC.

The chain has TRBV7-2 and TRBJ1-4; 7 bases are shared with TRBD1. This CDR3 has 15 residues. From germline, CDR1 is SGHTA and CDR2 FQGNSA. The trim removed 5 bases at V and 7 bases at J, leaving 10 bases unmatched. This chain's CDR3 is CASSLDRVEGEKLFF. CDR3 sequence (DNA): TGTGCCAGCAGCCTTGACAGGGTGGAGGGTGAAAAACTGTTTTTT.

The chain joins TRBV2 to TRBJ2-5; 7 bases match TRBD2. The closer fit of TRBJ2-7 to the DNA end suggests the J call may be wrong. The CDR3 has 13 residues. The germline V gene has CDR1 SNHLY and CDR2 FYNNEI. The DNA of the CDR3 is TGTGCCAGCAGCCCCGGGACTATCTACGAGCAGTACTTC. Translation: CASSPGTIYEQYF.

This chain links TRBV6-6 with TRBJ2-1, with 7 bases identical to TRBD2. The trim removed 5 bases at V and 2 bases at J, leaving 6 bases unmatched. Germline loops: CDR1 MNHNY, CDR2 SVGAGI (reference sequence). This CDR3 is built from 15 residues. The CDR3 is CASSPRGEAYNEQFF. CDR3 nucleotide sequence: TGTGCCAGCAGTCCACGGGGGGAAGCCTACAATGAGCAGTTCTTC.

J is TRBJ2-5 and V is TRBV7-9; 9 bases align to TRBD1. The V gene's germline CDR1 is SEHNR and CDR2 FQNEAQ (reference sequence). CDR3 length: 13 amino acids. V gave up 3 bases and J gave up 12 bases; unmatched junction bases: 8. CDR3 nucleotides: TGTGCCAGCAGCTTTGGGGCCCGGGACAGGGAGTACTTC. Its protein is CASSFGARDREYF.

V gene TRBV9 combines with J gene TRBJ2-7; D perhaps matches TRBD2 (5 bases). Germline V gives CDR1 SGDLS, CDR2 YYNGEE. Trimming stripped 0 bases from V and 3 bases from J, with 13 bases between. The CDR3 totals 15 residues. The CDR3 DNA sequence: TGTGCCAGCAGCGTAGAGCCAGCGGAAAACTACGAGCAGTACTTC. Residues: CASSVEPAENYEQYF.

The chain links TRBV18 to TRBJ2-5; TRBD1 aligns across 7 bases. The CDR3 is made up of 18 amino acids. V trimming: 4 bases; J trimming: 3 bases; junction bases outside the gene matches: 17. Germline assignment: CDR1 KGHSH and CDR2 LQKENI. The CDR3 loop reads CASSLEWGQRGTKETQYF. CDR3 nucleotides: TGTGCCAGCTCACTCGAATGGGGACAGAGAGGCACAAAAGAGACCCAGTACTTC.

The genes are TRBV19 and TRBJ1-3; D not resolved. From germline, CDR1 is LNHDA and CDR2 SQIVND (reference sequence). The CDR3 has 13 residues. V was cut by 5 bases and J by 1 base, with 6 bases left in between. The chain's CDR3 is CASSRGSGNTIYF. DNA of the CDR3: TGTGCCAGTAGTCGAGGGTCTGGAAACACCATATATTTT. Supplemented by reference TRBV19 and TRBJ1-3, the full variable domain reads DGGITQSPKYLFRKEGQNVTLSCEQNLNHDAMYWYRQDPGQGLRLIYYSQIVNDFQKGDIAEGYSVSREKKESFPLTVTSAQKNPTAFYLCASSRGSGNTIYFGEGSWLTVV.

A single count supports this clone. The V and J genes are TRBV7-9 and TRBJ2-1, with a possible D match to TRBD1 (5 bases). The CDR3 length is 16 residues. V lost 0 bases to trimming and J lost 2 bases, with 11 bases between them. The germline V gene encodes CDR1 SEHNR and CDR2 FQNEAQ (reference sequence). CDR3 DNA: TGTGCCAGCAGCTTAGCGGACACCTGGGCCTACAATGAGCAGTTCTTC. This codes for CASSLADTWAYNEQFF.

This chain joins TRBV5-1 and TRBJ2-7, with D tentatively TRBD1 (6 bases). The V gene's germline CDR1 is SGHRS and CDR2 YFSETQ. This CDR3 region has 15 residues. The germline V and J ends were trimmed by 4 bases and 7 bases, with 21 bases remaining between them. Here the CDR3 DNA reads TGCGCCAGCAGCCCTGGGGTTTCTGGGGGCAGAGAGCAGTACTTC. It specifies CASSPGVSGGREQYF.

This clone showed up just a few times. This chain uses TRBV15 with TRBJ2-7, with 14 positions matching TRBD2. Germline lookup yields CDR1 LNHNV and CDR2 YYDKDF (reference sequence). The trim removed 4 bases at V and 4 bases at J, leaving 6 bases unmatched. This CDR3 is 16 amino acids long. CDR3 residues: CATSNWGTSGSYEQYF. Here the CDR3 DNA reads TGTGCCACCAGCAACTGGGGGACTAGCGGGAGTTACGAGCAGTACTTC.

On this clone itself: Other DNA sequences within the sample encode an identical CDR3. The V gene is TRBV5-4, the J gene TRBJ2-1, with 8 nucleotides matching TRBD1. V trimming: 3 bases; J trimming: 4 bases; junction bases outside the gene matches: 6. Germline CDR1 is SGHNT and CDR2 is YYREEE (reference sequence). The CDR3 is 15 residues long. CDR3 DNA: TGTGCCAGCAGCTCCGGGACAGGCGGATACAATGAGCAGTTCTTC. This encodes CASSSGTGGYNEQFF.

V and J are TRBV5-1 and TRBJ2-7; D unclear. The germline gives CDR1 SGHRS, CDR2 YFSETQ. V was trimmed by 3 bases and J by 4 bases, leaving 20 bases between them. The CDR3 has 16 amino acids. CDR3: CASSSTSGLINYEQYF. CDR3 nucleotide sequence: TGCGCCAGCAGCTCGACGTCCGGGTTGATAAATTACGAGCAGTACTTC.

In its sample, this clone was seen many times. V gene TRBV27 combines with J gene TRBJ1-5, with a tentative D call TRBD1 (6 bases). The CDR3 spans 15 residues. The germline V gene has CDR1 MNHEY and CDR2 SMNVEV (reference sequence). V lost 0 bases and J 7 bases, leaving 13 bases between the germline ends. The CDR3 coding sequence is TGTGCCAGCAGTTTATCGATGGGGGCTAACCAGCCCCAGCATTTT. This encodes CASSLSMGANQPQHF.

DNA of the CDR3: TGTGCCAGCAGCTTATGGGTGGGAGGGAATTACAATGAGCAGTTCTTC. Protein: CASSLWVGGNYNEQFF. The chain combines TRBV11-2 with TRBJ2-1, with 7 bases fitting TRBD2. With 2 bases clipped from V and 4 bases from J, the junction kept 8 bases outside the gene matches. The CDR3 covers 16 residues. Germline CDR1 SGHAT, CDR2 FQNNGV.

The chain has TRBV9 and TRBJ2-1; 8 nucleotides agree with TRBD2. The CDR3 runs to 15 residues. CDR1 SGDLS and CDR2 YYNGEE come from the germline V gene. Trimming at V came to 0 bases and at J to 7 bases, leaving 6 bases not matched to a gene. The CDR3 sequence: CASSVGTSSSNEQFF. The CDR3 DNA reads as TGTGCCAGCAGCGTAGGGACTAGCTCCTCGAATGAGCAGTTCTTC.

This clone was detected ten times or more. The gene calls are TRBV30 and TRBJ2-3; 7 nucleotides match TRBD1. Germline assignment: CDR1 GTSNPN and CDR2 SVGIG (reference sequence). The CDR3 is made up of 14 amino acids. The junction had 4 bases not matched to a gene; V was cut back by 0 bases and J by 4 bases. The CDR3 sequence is CAWSVGTEADTQYF. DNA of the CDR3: TGTGCCTGGAGTGTAGGGACAGAAGCAGATACGCAGTATTTT.

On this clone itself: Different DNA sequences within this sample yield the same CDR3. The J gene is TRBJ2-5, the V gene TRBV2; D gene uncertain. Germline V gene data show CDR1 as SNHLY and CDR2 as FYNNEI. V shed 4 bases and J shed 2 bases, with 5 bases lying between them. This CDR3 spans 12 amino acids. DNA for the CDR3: TGTGCCAGCAGTGCCCTTCAAGAGACCCAGTACTTC. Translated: CASSALQETQYF.

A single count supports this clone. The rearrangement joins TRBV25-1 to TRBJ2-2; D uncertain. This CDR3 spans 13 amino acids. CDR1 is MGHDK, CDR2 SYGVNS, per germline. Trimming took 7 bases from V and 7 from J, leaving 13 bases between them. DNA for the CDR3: TGTGCCAGCACCCAAGAGTTCGTCGGGGAGCTGTTTTTT. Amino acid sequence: CASTQEFVGELFF.

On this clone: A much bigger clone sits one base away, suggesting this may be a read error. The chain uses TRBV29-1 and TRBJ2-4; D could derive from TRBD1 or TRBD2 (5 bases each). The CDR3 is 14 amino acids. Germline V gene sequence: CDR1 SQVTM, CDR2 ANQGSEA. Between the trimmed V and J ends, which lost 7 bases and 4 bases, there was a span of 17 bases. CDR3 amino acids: CSAGVREPKNIQYF. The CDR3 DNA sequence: TGCAGCGCTGGGGTCAGGGAGCCTAAAAACATTCAGTACTTC.

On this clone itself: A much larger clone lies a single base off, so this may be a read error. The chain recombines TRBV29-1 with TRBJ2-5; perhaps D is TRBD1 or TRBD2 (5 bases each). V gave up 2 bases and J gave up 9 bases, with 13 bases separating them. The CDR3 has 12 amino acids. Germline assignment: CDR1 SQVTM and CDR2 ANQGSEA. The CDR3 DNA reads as TGCAGCGTTGAACGGTGGGACGGGGCCCAGTACTTC. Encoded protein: CSVERWDGAQYF.

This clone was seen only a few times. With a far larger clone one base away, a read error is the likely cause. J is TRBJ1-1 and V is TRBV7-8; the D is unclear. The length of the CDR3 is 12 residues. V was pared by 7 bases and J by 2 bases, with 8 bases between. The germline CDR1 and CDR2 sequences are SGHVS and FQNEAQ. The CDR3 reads CASNFLNTEAFF. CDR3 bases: TGTGCCAGCAACTTTTTAAACACTGAAGCTTTCTTT.

The CDR3 loop reads CASSPRFTGINQPQHF. CDR3 sequence (DNA): TGTGCCAGTAGTCCCCGCTTCACAGGGATCAATCAGCCCCAGCATTTT. This chain uses TRBV19 with TRBJ1-5, with a tentative D call TRBD1 (6 bases). The V end lost 5 bases, the J end lost 3 bases, and 17 bases lay between the germline ends. Germline V lookup: CDR1 LNHDA, CDR2 SQIVND (reference sequence). The CDR3 has 16 residues. Full variable domain (remainder filled in from reference TRBV19 and TRBJ1-5): DGGITQSPKYLFRKEGQNVTLSCEQNLNHDAMYWYRQDPGQGLRLIYYSQIVNDFQKGDIAEGYSVSREKKESFPLTVTSAQKNPTAFYLCASSPRFTGINQPQHFGDGTRLSIL.